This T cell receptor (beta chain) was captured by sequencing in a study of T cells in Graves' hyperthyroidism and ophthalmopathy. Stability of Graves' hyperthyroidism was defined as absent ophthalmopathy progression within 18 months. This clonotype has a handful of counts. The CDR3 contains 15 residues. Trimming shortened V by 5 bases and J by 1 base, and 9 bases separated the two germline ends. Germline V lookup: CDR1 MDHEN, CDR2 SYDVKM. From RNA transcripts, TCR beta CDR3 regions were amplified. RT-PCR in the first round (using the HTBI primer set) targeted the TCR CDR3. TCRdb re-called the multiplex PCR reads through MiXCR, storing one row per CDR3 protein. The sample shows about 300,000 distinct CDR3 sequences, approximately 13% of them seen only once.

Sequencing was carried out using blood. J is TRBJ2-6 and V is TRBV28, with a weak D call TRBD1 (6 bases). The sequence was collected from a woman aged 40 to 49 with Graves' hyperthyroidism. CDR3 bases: TGTGCCAGCAGTGTGGACAGTTCTGGGGCCAACGTCCTGACTTTC. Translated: CASSVDSSGANVLTF.